What follows is one T cell receptor (beta chain) and its context. Antigen: not known. These data belong to a study of cytomegalovirus exposure and HLA in healthy donors. Produced via immunoSEQ multiplex PCR; TCRdb's table is partial and in-frame only. This table holds nearly 80,000 clones, over 85% found once. Notes on the study in general: Rare sequences made up most TCRs, while some public TCRs were found in many donors.

V trimming: 11 bases; J trimming: 4 bases; junction bases outside the gene matches: 8. Germline values: CDR1 MNHNY, CDR2 SVGAGI (reference sequence). CDR3 size: 14 residues. The source of this sequence is a woman aged 30 to 39 in good health and CMV-seronegative. V usage is TRBV6-6 and J usage is TRBJ2-1; 10 bases are a match to TRBD2. Sequenced: PBMCs. CDR3 amino acids: CAVEQREGYNEQFF. CDR3 sequence (DNA): TGTGCCGTCGAACAGCGGGAGGGTTACAATGAGCAGTTCTTC.